The 27 T cell receptor beta chains below come from one sample, sequenced in a study of post-analysis software for immune sequencing data. Study-wide findings and caveats: Elevated frequency relative to controls characterized 4 or 5 TRBV segments in patients, TRBV5-6, TRBV5-1 and TRBV20-1 among them.

Carried by the TCR beta cDNA libraries were unique molecular identifiers. TCRdb reanalysed the PCR reads using MiXCR and keeps one entry per CDR3 protein. In the table there are roughly 730,000 distinct CDR3 sequences, less than 35% of which are singletons. These receptors are not linked to any known antigen. Specimen: blood. All receptors come from a girl between 5 and 17 years old with multiple sclerosis.

The V gene is TRBV3-1, the J gene TRBJ1-5; 8 nucleotides match TRBD1. The germline V gene has CDR1 LGHDT and CDR2 YNNKEL (reference sequence). V lost 1 base to trimming and J lost 0 bases; unmatched junction nucleotides: 5. This CDR3 is 17 amino acids long. CDR3 coding DNA: TGTGCCAGCAGCCAAGCAGGGGGCTTTGGTAGCAATCAGCCCCAGCATTTT. Protein product: CASSQAGGFGSNQPQHF.

This clonotype was seen more than once but under ten times. This chain connects TRBV12-3 or TRBV12-4 to TRBJ2-3; weak D call: TRBD1 (6 bases). V lost 4 bases and J 5 bases, leaving 10 bases between the germline ends. The CDR3 spans 13 residues. The CDR3 sequence is CASSYQGKDTQYF. The CDR3 nucleotides read TGTGCCAGCAGTTACCAGGGGAAAGATACGCAGTATTTT.

The chain joins TRBV6-2 or TRBV6-3 to TRBJ1-1; D gene uncertain. The CDR3 spans 16 residues. With 6 bases removed from V and 0 bases from J, the gap between germline ends came to 17 bases. Germline V gene sequence: CDR1 MNHEY, CDR2 SVGEGT. CDR3 loop: CASRRLRDHMNTEAFF. CDR3 nucleotides: TGTGCCAGCAGGAGACTTCGGGATCATATGAACACTGAAGCTTTCTTT.

This clonotype occurred a few times. The chain uses TRBV29-1 and TRBJ1-2; tentative D call: TRBD1 (5 bases). Germline values: CDR1 SQVTM, CDR2 ANQGSEA. This CDR3 comprises 12 residues. V gave up 7 bases and J gave up 7 bases, with 16 bases separating them. CDR3 bases: TGCAGCGCGCGACGCCCCGGGGGTGGCTACACCTTC. It yields the protein CSARRPGGGYTF.

In this sample, this clonotype turned up a few times. The V gene is TRBV12-3 or TRBV12-4, the J gene TRBJ1-6; D might be TRBD1 (6 bases). The CDR3 loop spans 17 amino acids. Trimming took off 6 bases at V and 0 bases at J, with 15 bases between the two ends. DNA of the CDR3: TGTGCCAGCAGGCCGCCGGCCAGGGGCTCCTATAATTCACCCCTCCACTTT. Translating it yields CASRPPARGSYNSPLHF.

This clonotype occurred a few times. This chain links TRBV6-2 or TRBV6-3 with TRBJ2-3, with TRBD1 as a possible D gene (6 bases). V lost 2 bases, J lost 3 bases, and 9 bases lay in between. The germline CDR1 and CDR2 sequences are MNHEY and SVGEGT. The CDR3 runs 14 residues. CDR3 region: CASSYTGTTDTQYF. The CDR3 bases are TGTGCCAGCAGTTACACAGGGACAACAGATACGCAGTATTTT.

This chain uses TRBV12-3 or TRBV12-4 with TRBJ1-1; tentatively, D is TRBD1 (6 bases). The CDR3 length is 13 residues. Trimming pared 6 bases from V and 5 bases from J, leaving 13 bases between. The CDR3 reads CASSPTTGTEAFF. CDR3 nucleotides: TGTGCCAGCAGCCCAACAACAGGGACTGAAGCTTTCTTT.

V and J are TRBV6-2 or TRBV6-3 and TRBJ2-1; 8 bases are shared with TRBD1. J gave up 3 bases and V 8 bases, and 15 bases lay outside the gene matches. The CDR3 is 17 residues long. Germline CDR1 is MNHEY and CDR2 is SVGEGT. The CDR3 sequence is CASGLVAGGSHYNEQFF. In DNA form, the CDR3 reads TGTGCCAGCGGACTGGTCGCAGGGGGCTCTCACTACAATGAGCAGTTCTTC.

The genes are TRBV7-9 and TRBJ1-6; a weak D match, TRBD1 (5 bases). The germline CDR1 and CDR2 sequences are SEHNR and FQNEAQ (reference sequence). The CDR3 runs to 14 residues. Between the trimmed V and J ends, which lost 5 bases and 13 bases, there was a span of 18 bases. The CDR3 reads CASSPGDPSSPLHF. CDR3 bases: TGTGCCAGCAGCCCCGGGGACCCGTCGAGTCCCCTCCACTTT.

The CDR3 region has the DNA TGTGCCAGCGGCCCGGCGATGGGCAGACCCTACGAGCAGTACTTC. Protein: CASGPAMGRPYEQYF. The chain is built from TRBV6-5 and TRBJ2-7; D not certain. Germline V lookup: CDR1 MNHEY, CDR2 SVGAGI. This CDR3 contains 15 residues. V lost 8 bases to trimming and J lost 2 bases, with 19 bases between them.

This clonotype was recorded a few times. This chain connects TRBV15 to TRBJ1-5, with D perhaps TRBD1 (5 bases). The CDR3 runs 15 residues. The germline gives CDR1 LNHNV, CDR2 YYDKDF (reference sequence). Trimming took off 0 bases at V and 0 bases at J, with 6 bases between the two ends. The CDR3 here is CATSRDGGSNQPQHF. The CDR3 DNA sequence: TGTGCCACCAGCAGAGATGGGGGTAGCAATCAGCCCCAGCATTTT.

This clonotype was seen more than once but under ten times. This chain joins TRBV24-1 and TRBJ1-5, with D hard to call. Trimming took off 3 bases at V and 6 bases at J, with 14 bases between the two ends. The CDR3 runs 15 residues. Germline lookup yields CDR1 KGHDR and CDR2 SFDVKD. This CDR3 reads CATSDTRTGSQPQHF. The CDR3, as DNA: TGTGCCACCAGTGATACCAGGACCGGGAGTCAGCCCCAGCATTTT.

The V gene is TRBV7-9, the J gene TRBJ1-4; D remains unclear. Per the germline V gene, CDR1 is SEHNR and CDR2 is FQNEAQ (reference sequence). V lost 5 bases, J lost 6 bases, and 13 bases lay in between. This CDR3 comprises 14 residues. The CDR3 loop is CASSPRAWDEKLFF. CDR3 in DNA: TGTGCCAGCAGCCCCCGGGCTTGGGATGAAAAACTGTTTTTT.

This clonotype has a handful of counts. The V and J genes are TRBV7-2 and TRBJ2-1; D is unclear. Germline CDR1 SGHTA, CDR2 FQGNSA. Trimming pared 1 base from V and 6 bases from J, leaving 10 bases between. The CDR3 is 14 residues long. CDR3 amino acids: CASSLGPRSNEQFF. CDR3 nucleotide sequence: TGTGCCAGCAGCTTAGGTCCTAGGTCCAATGAGCAGTTCTTC.

This clonotype was counted many times. In nucleotides, the CDR3 is TGTGCCAGTCGGGACTCAAGCACAGATACGCAGTATTTT. The encoded protein is CASRDSSTDTQYF. The rearrangement joins TRBV6-5 to TRBJ2-3; maybe TRBD2 (6 bases). The V and J ends lost 9 bases and 0 bases respectively, with 10 bases between them. From germline, CDR1 is MNHEY and CDR2 SVGAGI. The CDR3 runs 13 residues.

This clonotype was picked up many times. V usage is TRBV20-1 and J usage is TRBJ2-7, with D possibly being TRBD1 (6 bases). This CDR3 contains 14 residues. V lost 1 base, J lost 1 base, and 11 bases lay in between. Germline V lookup: CDR1 DFQATT, CDR2 SNEGSKA (reference sequence). The CDR3 DNA follows: TGCAGTGCTAGAGTGGACAGTTATTCCTACGAGCAGTACTTC. Translated, it gives CSARVDSYSYEQYF.

The J gene is TRBJ1-2, the V gene TRBV28; D might be TRBD1 (6 bases). Per the germline V gene, CDR1 is MDHEN and CDR2 is SYDVKM. Between the trimmed V and J ends, which lost 8 bases and 2 bases, there was a span of 15 bases. This CDR3 comprises 14 residues. CDR3 loop: CASERTVTNYGYTF. The CDR3 bases are TGTGCCAGCGAAAGGACAGTTACAAACTATGGCTACACCTTC.

This clonotype occurred a few times. The chain carries TRBV20-1 and TRBJ1-6, with D perhaps matching TRBD1 (5 bases). Trimming cost V 1 base and J 5 bases, with 15 bases left between them. Germline V gene data show CDR1 as DFQATT and CDR2 as SNEGSKA (reference sequence). This CDR3 region has 16 residues. The CDR3 DNA is TGCAGTGCTAGAGTTGTAATGTGGGGGAATAATTCACCCCTCCACTTT. Translation gives CSARVVMWGNNSPLHF.

This clonotype occurred a few times. The J gene is TRBJ2-3, the V gene TRBV6-2 or TRBV6-3; 7 nucleotides align to TRBD2. This CDR3 contains 16 residues. V trimming: 7 bases; J trimming: 2 bases; junction bases outside the gene matches: 12. Germline CDR1 and CDR2: MNHEY and SVGEGT. The CDR3 bases are TGTGCCAGCACCCAGGCGGGAGTCCGGCCCACAGATACGCAGTATTTT. Protein: CASTQAGVRPTDTQYF.

This clonotype was detected many times. The genes are TRBV5-5 and TRBJ2-4, with 10 bases identical to TRBD2. Germline CDR1 reads SGHKS; CDR2 reads YYEKEE (reference sequence). The CDR3 consists of 19 residues. Trimming took 0 bases from V and 0 from J; bases not matched to a gene: 9. The CDR3 DNA is TGTGCCAGCAGCTTGGCCCTTAGCGGGGGGCCTCTAGCCAAAAACATTCAGTACTTC. Residues: CASSLALSGGPLAKNIQYF.

This chain uses TRBV29-1 with TRBJ1-2, with a possible D match to TRBD1 (6 bases). The CDR3 covers 13 residues. The V gene lost 3 bases and the J gene lost 8 bases, with 16 bases spanning the gap. Germline CDR1 and CDR2: SQVTM and ANQGSEA. CDR3 amino acids: CSVDTGGAWGYTF. Here the CDR3 DNA reads TGCAGCGTTGATACTGGGGGGGCCTGGGGCTACACCTTC.

This clonotype was counted between two and nine times. The rearrangement links TRBV20-1 to TRBJ2-5; 9 nucleotides align to TRBD1. The germline V gene has CDR1 DFQATT and CDR2 SNEGSKA (reference sequence). The CDR3 loop spans 15 amino acids. V was clipped by 3 bases and J by 1 base; unmatched bases: 6. DNA for the CDR3: TGCAGTGCTAGTAGGGGACAGGGACCCCAAGAGACCCAGTACTTC. Translating gives CSASRGQGPQETQYF.

With respect to this clonotype: This may stem from a read error, because a much larger clone lies one nucleotide away. The conserved phenylalanine or tryptophan is not found at the CDR3 terminus, so this likely reflects a read error. V is TRBV5-1 and J is TRBJ2-5; the D is unclear. The CDR3 spans 17 residues. Trimming left V 0 bases short and J 0 bases short, with 15 bases between. The germline V gene has CDR1 SGHRS and CDR2 YFSETQ. DNA for the CDR3: TGCGCCAGCAGCTTGGTTCCCCGGGTGGGGAACCAAGAGACCCAGTACGTC. Residues: CASSLVPRVGNQETQYV.

The rearrangement links TRBV7-2 to TRBJ2-3; TRBD2 matches 11 bases. After removal of 3 bases from V and 7 bases from J, the junction contained 6 bases not matched to a gene. The CDR3 is 15 residues long. CDR1 is SGHTA and CDR2 is FQGNSA in the germline V gene. In DNA, the CDR3 is TGTGCCAGCAGCTTTAGCGGGGGGGCTGGAAATACGCAGTATTTT. Its translation is CASSFSGGAGNTQYF.

This chain connects TRBV29-1 to TRBJ1-2, with a weak D call TRBD1 (6 bases). This CDR3 is 14 amino acids long. The V end was cut by 2 bases, the J end by 2 bases, with 12 bases between. CDR1 is SQVTM and CDR2 is ANQGSEA in the germline V gene. This CDR3 reads CSVERPQGNYGYTF. Written as DNA, the CDR3 is TGCAGCGTTGAAAGACCACAGGGAAACTATGGCTACACCTTC.

This chain connects TRBV18 to TRBJ2-7; 16 nucleotides align to TRBD2. The CDR3 spans 19 residues. V lost 1 base to trimming and J lost 5 bases; unmatched junction nucleotides: 11. Germline CDR1 is KGHSH and CDR2 is LQKENI. In DNA, the CDR3 is TGTGCCAGCTCACCACTGTCCGGGACTAGCGGGAGGGCCGACGACGAGCAGTACTTC. Translating gives CASSPLSGTSGRADDEQYF.

The V gene is TRBV10-3, the J gene TRBJ1-1; D remains unclear. This CDR3 comprises 14 residues. The V gene's germline CDR1 is ENHRY and CDR2 SYGVKD. V shed 1 base and J shed 0 bases, with 6 bases lying between them. CDR3 loop: CAISEYGMNTEAFF. For the CDR3, the DNA is TGTGCCATCAGTGAGTACGGAATGAACACTGAAGCTTTCTTT.